Below, 9 T cell receptor beta chains from the same sample are listed, as sequenced in a study of spatial heterogeneity in lung cancer. Noted time point: sample taken at primary tumor resection. One entry per CDR3 protein, called by TCRdb with MiXCR from the 5' RACE reads. The repertoire consists of 7,000 or so distinct CDR3 sequences, with 6.5% to 9% occurring once and the leading ten covering roughly 80%. Sample: PBMCs, taken at surgery. The receptors here all came from a male donor with early-stage non-small cell lung cancer.

As to this clonotype: A read error may explain this, as a much larger clone is one base away. The chain employs TRBV20-1 and TRBJ2-7, with 7 bases that match TRBD2. CDR3 length: 13 residues. Germline V gene sequence: CDR1 DFQATT, CDR2 SNEGSKA (reference sequence). CDR3 sequence: CNARPSGPLEQYF. CDR3 nucleotide sequence: TGCAATGCACGGCCTAGCGGTCCTCTCGAGCAGTACTTC.

This clonotype was counted at least ten times. The J gene is TRBJ2-7, the V gene TRBV7-2; tentatively, D is TRBD1 (6 bases). Trimming removed 5 bases at V and 4 bases at J, with 18 bases between. Germline CDR1 is SGHTA and CDR2 is FQGNSA. The CDR3 sequence is 15 residues long. The CDR3 DNA follows: TGTGCCAGCAGCATCCTACTGGGGGCGGCTTACGAGCAGTACTTC. Translated, it gives CASSILLGAAYEQYF.

This clonotype showed up many times. This chain uses TRBV5-1 with TRBJ2-6; 7 bases are a match to TRBD1. The germline V gene encodes CDR1 SGHRS and CDR2 YFSETQ. The V segment lost 0 bases and the J segment 0 bases; nucleotides outside the gene matches: 6. The CDR3 runs to 18 residues. The CDR3 sequence is CASSLDGGQNSGANVLTF. The CDR3 DNA follows: TGCGCCAGCAGCTTGGATGGGGGACAGAACTCTGGGGCCAACGTCCTGACTTTC.

This clonotype came up a few times. V is TRBV12-3 or TRBV12-4 and J is TRBJ1-1; the D gene is possibly TRBD1 (5 bases). Trimming removed 5 bases from V and 0 bases from J, with 7 bases in between. There are 13 residues in the CDR3. The CDR3 coding sequence is TGTGCCAGCAGTCCCAGGGTGAACACTGAAGCTTTCTTT. Amino acids: CASSPRVNTEAFF.

This clonotype was recorded at least ten times. This chain joins TRBV29-1 and TRBJ1-4, with 9 bases that match TRBD1. Germline CDR1 and CDR2: SQVTM and ANQGSEA. The CDR3 totals 14 residues. V dropped 5 bases and J dropped 2; count of bases not matched to a gene: 3. The CDR3 coding sequence is TGCAGCGTTTGGACAGGGGAGACTAATGAAAAACTGTTTTTT. Amino acids: CSVWTGETNEKLFF.

This clonotype is medium-sized within its sample. The V and J genes are TRBV3-1 and TRBJ2-7; 10 positions agree with TRBD1. The CDR3 loop spans 16 amino acids. In germline, CDR1 is LGHDT, CDR2 YNNKEL (reference sequence). V was pared by 5 bases and J by 7 bases, with 14 bases of the junction left unmatched. CDR3 nucleotides: TGTGCCAGCAGCTCATCAGCCGGGACAGGGGTTCGGGAGCAGTACTTC. Translation gives CASSSSAGTGVREQYF.

This chain joins TRBV12-3 or TRBV12-4 and TRBJ2-2, with 7 bases identical to TRBD1. The CDR3 is made up of 13 amino acids. The J segment lost 6 bases and the V segment lost 5 bases, leaving 3 bases of the junction unmatched. The DNA of the CDR3 is TGTGCCAGCAGTACGACAGGGCCCGGGGAGCTGTTTTTT. This translates into CASSTTGPGELFF.

This clonotype was seen repeatedly, ten times or more. The rearrangement links TRBV12-3 or TRBV12-4 to TRBJ2-5; D uncertain. The CDR3 runs 11 residues. V lost 6 bases and J 2 bases, leaving 4 bases between the germline ends. The CDR3 spells CASRGQETQYF. CDR3 in DNA: TGTGCCAGCAGGGGGCAAGAGACCCAGTACTTC.

This clonotype was observed many times. The chain is built from TRBV20-1 and TRBJ2-3, with D unresolved. Trimming removed 6 bases from V and 1 base from J, with 5 bases in between. The CDR3 is 11 residues long. In germline, CDR1 is DFQATT, CDR2 SNEGSKA (reference sequence). The CDR3 loop is CSALGTDTQYF. The CDR3 DNA follows: TGCAGTGCCCTTGGCACAGATACGCAGTATTTT.